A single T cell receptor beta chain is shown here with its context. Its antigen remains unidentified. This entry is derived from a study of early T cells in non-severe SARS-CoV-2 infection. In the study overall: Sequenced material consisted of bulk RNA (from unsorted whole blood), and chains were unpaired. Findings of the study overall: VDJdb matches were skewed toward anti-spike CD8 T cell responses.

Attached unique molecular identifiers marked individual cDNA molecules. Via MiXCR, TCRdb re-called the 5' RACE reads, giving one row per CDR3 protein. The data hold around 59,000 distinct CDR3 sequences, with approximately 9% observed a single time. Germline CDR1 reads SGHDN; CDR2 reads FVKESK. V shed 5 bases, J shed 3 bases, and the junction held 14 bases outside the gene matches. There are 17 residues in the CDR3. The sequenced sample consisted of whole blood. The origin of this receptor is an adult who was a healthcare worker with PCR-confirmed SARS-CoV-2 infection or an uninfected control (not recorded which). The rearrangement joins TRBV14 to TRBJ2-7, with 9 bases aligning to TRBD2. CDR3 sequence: CASSRNLLAGTNYEQYF. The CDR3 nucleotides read TGTGCCAGCAGCAGAAACCTTCTAGCGGGGACTAACTACGAGCAGTACTTC.